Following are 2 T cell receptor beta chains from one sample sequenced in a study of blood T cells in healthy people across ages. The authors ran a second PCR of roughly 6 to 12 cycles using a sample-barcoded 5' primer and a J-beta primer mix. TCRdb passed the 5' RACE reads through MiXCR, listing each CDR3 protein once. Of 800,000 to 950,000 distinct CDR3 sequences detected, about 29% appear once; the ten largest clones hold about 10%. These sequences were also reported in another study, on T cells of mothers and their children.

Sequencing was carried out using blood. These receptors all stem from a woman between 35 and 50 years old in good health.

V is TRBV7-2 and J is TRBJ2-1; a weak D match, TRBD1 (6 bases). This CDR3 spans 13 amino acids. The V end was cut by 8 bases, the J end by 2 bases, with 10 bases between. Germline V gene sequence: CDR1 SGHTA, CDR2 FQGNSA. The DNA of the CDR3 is TGTGCCAGCTGGACAGCCACCTACAATGAGCAGTTCTTC. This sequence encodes CASWTATYNEQFF.

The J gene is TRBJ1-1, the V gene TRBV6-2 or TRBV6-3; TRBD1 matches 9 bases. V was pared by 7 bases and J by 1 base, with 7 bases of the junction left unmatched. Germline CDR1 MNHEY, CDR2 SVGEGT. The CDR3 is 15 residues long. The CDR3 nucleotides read TGTGCCAGCATCCCGACAGGGGGTCGGAACACTGAAGCTTTCTTT. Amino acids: CASIPTGGRNTEAFF.